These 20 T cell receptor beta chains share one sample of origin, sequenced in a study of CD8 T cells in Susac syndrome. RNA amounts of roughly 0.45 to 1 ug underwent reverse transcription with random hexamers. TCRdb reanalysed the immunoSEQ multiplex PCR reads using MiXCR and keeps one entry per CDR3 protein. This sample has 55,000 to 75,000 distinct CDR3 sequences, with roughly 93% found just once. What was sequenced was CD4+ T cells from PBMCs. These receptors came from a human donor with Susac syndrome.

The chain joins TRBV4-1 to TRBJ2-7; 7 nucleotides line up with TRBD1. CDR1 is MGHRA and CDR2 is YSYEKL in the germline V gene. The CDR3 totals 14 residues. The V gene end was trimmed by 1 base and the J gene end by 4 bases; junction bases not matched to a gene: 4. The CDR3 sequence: CASSQATGLYEQYF. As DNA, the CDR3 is TGCGCCAGCAGCCAAGCGACAGGGCTTTACGAGCAGTACTTC.

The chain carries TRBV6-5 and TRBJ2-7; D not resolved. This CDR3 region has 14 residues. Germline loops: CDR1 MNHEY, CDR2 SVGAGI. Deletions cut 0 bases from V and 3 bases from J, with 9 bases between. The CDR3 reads CASSYSKRFYEQYF. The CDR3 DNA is TGTGCCAGCAGTTACTCAAAGAGGTTCTACGAGCAGTACTTC.

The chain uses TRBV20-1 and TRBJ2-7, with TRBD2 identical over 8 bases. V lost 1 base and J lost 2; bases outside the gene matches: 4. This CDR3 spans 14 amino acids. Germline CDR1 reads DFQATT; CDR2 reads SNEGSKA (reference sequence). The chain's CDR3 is CSARVERGTYEQYF. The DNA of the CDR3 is TGCAGTGCTAGAGTGGAGCGGGGGACCTACGAGCAGTACTTC.

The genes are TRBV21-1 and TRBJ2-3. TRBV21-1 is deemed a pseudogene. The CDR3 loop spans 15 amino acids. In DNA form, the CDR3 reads TGTGCCAGCAGCAAAGCTAGGAAAGTCACAGATACGCAGTATTTT. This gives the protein CASSKARKVTDTQYF.

The CDR3 sequence: CASRHGQGARRSSRSGANVLTF. The CDR3 DNA is TGCGCCAGCAGGCATGGACAGGGGGCACGAAGATCCTCACGCTCTGGGGCCAACGTCCTGACTTTC. The rearrangement joins TRBV5-1 to TRBJ2-6; 11 bases line up with TRBD1. The junction had 19 bases not matched to a gene; V was cut back by 5 bases and J by 0 bases. This CDR3 contains 22 residues. Germline loops: CDR1 SGHRS, CDR2 YFSETQ.

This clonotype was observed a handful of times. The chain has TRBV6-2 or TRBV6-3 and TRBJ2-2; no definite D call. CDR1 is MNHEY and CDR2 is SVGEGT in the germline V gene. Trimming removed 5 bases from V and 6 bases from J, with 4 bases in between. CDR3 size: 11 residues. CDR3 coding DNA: TGTGCCAGCAGTGGCCCCGGGGAGCTGTTTTTT. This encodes CASSGPGELFF.

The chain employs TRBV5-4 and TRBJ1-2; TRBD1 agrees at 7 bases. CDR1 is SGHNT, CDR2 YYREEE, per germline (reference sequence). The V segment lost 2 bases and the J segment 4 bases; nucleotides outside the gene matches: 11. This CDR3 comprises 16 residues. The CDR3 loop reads CASSFGGQLNTYGYTF. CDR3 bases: TGTGCCAGCAGCTTTGGGGGACAGCTCAACACCTATGGCTACACCTTC. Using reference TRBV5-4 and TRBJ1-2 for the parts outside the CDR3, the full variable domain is ETGVTQSPTHLIKTRGQQVTLRCSSQSGHNTVSWYQQALGQGPQFIFQYYREEENGRGNFPPRFSGLQFPNYSSELNVNALELDDSALYLCASSFGGQLNTYGYTFGSGTRLTVV.

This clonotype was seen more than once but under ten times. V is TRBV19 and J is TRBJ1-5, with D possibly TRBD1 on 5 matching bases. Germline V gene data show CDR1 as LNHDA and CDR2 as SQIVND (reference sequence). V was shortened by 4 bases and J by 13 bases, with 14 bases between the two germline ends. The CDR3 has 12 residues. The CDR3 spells CASSTLQGGQHF. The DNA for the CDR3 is TGTGCCAGTAGTACTCTCCAGGGCGGACAGCATTTT.

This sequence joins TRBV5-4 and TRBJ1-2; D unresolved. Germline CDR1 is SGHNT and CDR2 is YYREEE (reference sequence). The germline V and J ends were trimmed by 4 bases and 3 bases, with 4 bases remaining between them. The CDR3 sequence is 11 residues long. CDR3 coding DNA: TGTGCCAGCAGCCAATACTATGGCTACACCTTC. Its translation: CASSQYYGYTF.

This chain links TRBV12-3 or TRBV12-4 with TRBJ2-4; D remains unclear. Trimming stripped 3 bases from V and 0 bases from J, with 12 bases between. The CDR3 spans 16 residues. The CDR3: CASSFGRSLAKNIQYF. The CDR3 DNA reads TGTGCCAGCAGTTTCGGACGGAGTCTAGCCAAAAACATTCAGTACTTC.

CDR3 residues: CASSPGSNQPQHF. In DNA, the CDR3 is TGTGCCAGCAGTCCGGGGAGCAATCAGCCCCAGCATTTT. The chain recombines TRBV12-3 or TRBV12-4 with TRBJ1-5, with D uncertain. This CDR3 has 13 residues. The ends were cut back, 5 bases at V and 1 base at J, with 6 bases in the middle.

This chain's CDR3 is CASSPGGLAGGNEQFF. DNA for the CDR3: TGTGCCAGCAGCCCCGGAGGCCTAGCGGGGGGCAATGAGCAGTTCTTC. The chain recombines TRBV5-4 with TRBJ2-1, with 11 nucleotides matching TRBD2. The V segment lost 4 bases and the J segment 6 bases; nucleotides outside the gene matches: 9. CDR1 is SGHNT, CDR2 YYREEE, per germline (reference sequence). This CDR3 spans 16 amino acids.

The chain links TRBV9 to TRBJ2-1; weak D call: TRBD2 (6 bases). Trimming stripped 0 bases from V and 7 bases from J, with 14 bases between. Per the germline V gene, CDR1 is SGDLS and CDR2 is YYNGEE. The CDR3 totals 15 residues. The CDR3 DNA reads TGTGCCAGCAGCGTAGCGGGGGTGCAGACGAATGAGCAGTTCTTC. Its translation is CASSVAGVQTNEQFF.

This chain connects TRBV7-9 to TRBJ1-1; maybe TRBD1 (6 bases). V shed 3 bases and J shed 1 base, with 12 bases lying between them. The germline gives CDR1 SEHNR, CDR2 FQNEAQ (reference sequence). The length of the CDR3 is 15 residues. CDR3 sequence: CASSFGDTGNTEAFF. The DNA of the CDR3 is TGTGCCAGCAGCTTTGGGGACACAGGGAACACTGAAGCTTTCTTT.

CDR3 loop: CASSPAGDTEAFF. CDR3 nucleotides: TGTGCCAGCAGCCCAGCGGGGGACACTGAAGCTTTCTTT. The J gene is TRBJ1-1, the V gene TRBV7-3, with a possible D match to TRBD1 (5 bases). Germline loops: CDR1 SGHTA, CDR2 FQGTGA. The CDR3 has 13 residues. Trimming stripped 5 bases from V and 3 bases from J, with 10 bases between. Looking up the rest from reference TRBV7-3 and TRBJ1-1 gives the full variable domain: GAGVSQTPSNKVTEKGKYVELRCDPISGHTALYWYRQSLGQGPEFLIYFQGTGAADDSGLPNDRFFAVRPEGSVSTLKIQRTERGDSAVYLCASSPAGDTEAFFGQGTRLTVV.

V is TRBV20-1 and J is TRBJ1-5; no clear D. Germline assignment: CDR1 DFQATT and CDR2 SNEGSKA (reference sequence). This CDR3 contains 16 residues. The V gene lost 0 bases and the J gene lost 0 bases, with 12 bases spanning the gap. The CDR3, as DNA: TGCAGTGCTAGAGATGGTGATGGGTATAGCAATCAGCCCCAGCATTTT. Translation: CSARDGDGYSNQPQHF.

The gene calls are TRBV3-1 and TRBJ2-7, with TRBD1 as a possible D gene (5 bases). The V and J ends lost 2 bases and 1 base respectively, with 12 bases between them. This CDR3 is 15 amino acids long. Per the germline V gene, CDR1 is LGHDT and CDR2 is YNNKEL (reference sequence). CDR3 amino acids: CASSQQGPESYEQYF. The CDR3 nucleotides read TGTGCCAGCAGCCAACAGGGCCCGGAGTCCTACGAGCAGTACTTC.

The CDR3 protein is CASSQILQPGTDNQPQHF. The CDR3 nucleotides are TGCGCCAGCAGCCAAATACTCCAACCAGGGACAGACAATCAGCCCCAGCATTTT. The chain links TRBV4-1 to TRBJ1-5; 7 bases fit TRBD1. The ends lost 2 bases at V and 3 bases at J; junction bases unmatched: 13. Germline loops: CDR1 MGHRA, CDR2 YSYEKL. The CDR3 loop spans 18 amino acids.

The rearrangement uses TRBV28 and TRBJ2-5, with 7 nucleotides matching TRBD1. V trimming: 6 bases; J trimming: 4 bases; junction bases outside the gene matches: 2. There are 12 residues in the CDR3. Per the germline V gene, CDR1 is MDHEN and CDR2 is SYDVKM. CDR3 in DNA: TGTGCCAGCAGGCAGGGGGTAGAGACCCAGTACTTC. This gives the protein CASRQGVETQYF.

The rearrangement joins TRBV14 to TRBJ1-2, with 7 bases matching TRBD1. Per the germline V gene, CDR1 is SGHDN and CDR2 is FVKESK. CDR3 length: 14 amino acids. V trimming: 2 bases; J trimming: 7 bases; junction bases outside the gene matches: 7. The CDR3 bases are TGTGCCAGCAGCCAAAGGGAGACAGGGACTGGCTACACCTTC. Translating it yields CASSQRETGTGYTF.